This is a list of T cell receptor beta chains from one sample in a study of T cells in Graves' hyperthyroidism and ophthalmopathy. TCRdb re-derived calls from the multiplex PCR reads in MiXCR, one entry per CDR3 protein. Of approximately 430,000 distinct CDR3 sequences in the sample, about 15% were seen once. Material: blood. These receptors originate from a young man with Graves' ophthalmopathy. Both conserved end residues are part of each CDR3. Each record gives: J gene, D gene, V gene, clone size, CDR3 protein, CDR3 DNA. A D gene is named only where the DNA matches it firmly. Some rows have no size entry. The others give once, few or many, or a class for an expanded clone.

>TRBJ1-1|NA|TRBV12-3/TRBV12-4|many
CASSLSVYQGPLGTEAFF
TGTGCCAGCAGTTTAAGTGTATACCAGGGGCCGTTGGGCACTGAAGCTTTCTTT
>TRBJ2-7|NA|TRBV6-1|many
CASSVDSYEQYF
TGTGCCAGCAGTGTGGACTCCTACGAGCAGTACTTC
>TRBJ2-5|NA|TRBV11-2|many
CASSLGWETQYF
TGTGCCAGCAGCCTAGGGTGGGAGACCCAGTACTTC
>TRBJ2-7|NA|TRBV7-6|many
CASSFGDRRPEQYF
TGTGCCAGCAGCTTCGGAGACAGGCGTCCTGAGCAGTACTTC
>TRBJ2-5|NA|TRBV5-1|NA
CASSQQGFETQYF
TGCGCCAGCAGCCAACAGGGTTTCGAGACCCAGTACTTC
>TRBJ1-1|NA|TRBV5-1|many
CASSLGQAATEAFF
TGCGCCAGCAGCTTGGGCCAGGCTGCCACTGAAGCTTTCTTT
>TRBJ2-1|TRBD2|TRBV29-1|few
CSVEGGPAGDEQFF
TGCAGCGTTGAAGGAGGACCGGCGGGGGATGAGCAGTTCTTC
>TRBJ2-5|TRBD2|TRBV7-9|few
CASSFGTSSQETQYF
TGTGCCAGCAGCTTTGGGACTAGCAGCCAAGAGACCCAGTACTTC
>TRBJ1-3|NA|TRBV7-3|many
CASSLSGGYGNTIYF
TGTGCCAGCAGCTTAAGCGGGGGGTATGGAAACACCATATATTTT
>TRBJ2-5|TRBD1|TRBV5-1|NA
CASRSRQGEETQYF
TGCGCCAGCAGAAGTAGGCAGGGGGAAGAGACCCAGTACTTC
>TRBJ2-7|TRBD1|TRBV6-1|few
CASSSDRARFYEQYF
TGTGCCAGCAGTTCGGACAGGGCTCGATTTTACGAGCAGTACTTC
>TRBJ1-2|NA|TRBV4-2|few
CASSQDTGANYGYTF
TGTGCCAGCAGCCAAGATACAGGAGCTAACTATGGCTACACCTTC
>TRBJ1-5|TRBD1|TRBV6-1|NA
CASTTGLNQPQHF
TGTGCCAGCACGACAGGGCTAAATCAGCCCCAGCATTTT
>TRBJ1-5|NA|TRBV19|NA
CASSIVGQVNQPQHF
TGTGCCAGTAGTATAGTGGGGCAGGTCAATCAGCCCCAGCATTTT
>TRBJ1-4|NA|TRBV3-1|many
CASSQEGTKNEKLFF
TGTGCCAGCAGCCAAGAAGGGACCAAAAATGAAAAACTGTTTTTT
>TRBJ1-3|NA|TRBV19|NA
CASSSRDRGNTIYF
TGTGCCAGTAGTTCCCGAGACAGGGGAAACACCATATATTTT
>TRBJ2-1|TRBD1|TRBV3-1|many
CASSQEDRGGNEQFF
TGTGCCAGCAGCCAAGAGGACAGGGGAGGGAATGAGCAGTTCTTC
>TRBJ1-1|NA|TRBV7-9|many
CASSLGPTEAFF
TGTGCCAGCAGTTTGGGCCCGACTGAAGCTTTCTTT
>TRBJ1-1|NA|TRBV19|many
CASSTTGPTEAFF
TGTGCCAGTAGTACGACCGGCCCCACTGAAGCTTTCTTT
>TRBJ1-1|NA|TRBV13|large
CASSSEGTGRSAFF
TGTGCCAGCAGCTCCGAAGGCACAGGAAGATCAGCTTTCTTT
>TRBJ2-7|TRBD1|TRBV25-1|NA
CASSEISSGTGKSYEQYF
TGTGCCAGCAGTGAAATTTCTTCTGGGACAGGCAAGTCCTACGAGCAGTACTTC
>TRBJ2-1|NA|TRBV12-3/TRBV12-4|many
CASSFPPLAPNEQFF
TGTGCCAGCAGTTTCCCCCCCTTAGCCCCCAATGAGCAGTTCTTC
>TRBJ2-2|TRBD1|TRBV11-2|NA
CASSRRTGAPGELFF
TGTGCCAGCAGTCGAAGGACAGGGGCCCCCGGGGAGCTGTTTTTT
>TRBJ2-1|NA|TRBV7-9|many
CASSLGGQGPNNEQFF
TGTGCCAGCAGCTTAGGGGGTCAGGGCCCCAACAATGAGCAGTTCTTC
>TRBJ2-5|TRBD2|TRBV7-9|few
CASSPGTSGTAPETQYF
TGTGCCAGCAGCCCAGGGACTAGCGGGACCGCTCCAGAGACCCAGTACTTC
>TRBJ1-5|NA|TRBV9|few
CASSVAGVSNQPQHF
TGTGCCAGCAGCGTGGCAGGGGTAAGCAATCAGCCCCAGCATTTT
>TRBJ2-3|NA|TRBV5-1|NA
CASSEQVAGADTQYF
TGTGCCAGCAGCGAACAGGTGGCCGGGGCAGATACGCAGTATTTT
>TRBJ1-6|NA|TRBV9|NA
CASGHGHYNSPLHF
TGTGCCAGCGGTCATGGCCATTATAATTCACCCCTCCACTTT
>TRBJ2-1|TRBD2|TRBV7-9|many
CASSPTSGIYNEQFF
TGTGCCAGCAGTCCCACTAGCGGGATCTACAATGAGCAGTTCTTC
>TRBJ1-1|TRBD1|TRBV20-1|many
CRARQGVLQAFF
TGCAGAGCTCGACAGGGCGTCCTCCAGGCTTTCTTT
>TRBJ1-1|TRBD1|TRBV20-1|many
CSARGTGQGIGAFF
TGCAGTGCTAGGGGGACTGGACAGGGGATAGGAGCTTTCTTT
>TRBJ2-1|NA|TRBV12-3/TRBV12-4|many
CASSFRSGSSYNEQFF
TGTGCCAGCAGTTTTCGTAGCGGAAGCTCCTACAATGAGCAGTTCTTC
>TRBJ2-7|NA|TRBV3-1|many
CASSQDPGERYEQYF
TGTGCCAGCAGCCAAGATCCGGGAGAGCGGTACGAGCAGTACTTC
>TRBJ2-2|NA|TRBV2|many
CASRKGEVSQEDTGELFF
TGTGCCAGCAGAAAAGGGGAGGTTAGCCAGGAGGACACCGGGGAGCTGTTTTTT
>TRBJ2-5|TRBD1|TRBV11-3|many
CASSPGGRIETQYF
TGTGCCAGCAGCCCAGGGGGACGGATCGAGACCCAGTACTTC
>TRBJ1-1|NA|TRBV6-6|many
CASSYSRSGSTEAFF
TGTGCCAGCAGTTACTCGAGGTCAGGGAGCACTGAAGCTTTCTTT
>TRBJ1-2|TRBD1|TRBV6-5|few
CASSYGQGSDGYTF
TGTGCCAGCAGTTACGGACAGGGGTCCGATGGCTACACCTTC